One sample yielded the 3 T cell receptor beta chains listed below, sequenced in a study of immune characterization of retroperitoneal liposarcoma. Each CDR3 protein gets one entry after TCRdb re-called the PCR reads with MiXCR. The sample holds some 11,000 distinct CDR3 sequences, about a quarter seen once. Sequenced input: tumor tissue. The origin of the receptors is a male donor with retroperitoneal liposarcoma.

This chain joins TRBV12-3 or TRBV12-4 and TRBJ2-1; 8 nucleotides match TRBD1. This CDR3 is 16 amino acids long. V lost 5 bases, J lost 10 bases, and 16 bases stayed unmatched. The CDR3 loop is CASSPTSYQGASEQFF. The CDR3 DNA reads TGTGCCAGCAGTCCCACCTCTTATCAGGGGGCCAGCGAGCAGTTCTTC.

CDR3 sequence reads: CASTSRGARETQFF. The CDR3 DNA reads TGTGCCAGCACTTCCCGGGGCGCCAGGGAGACCCAGTTCTTC. The chain has TRBV5-6 and TRBJ2-5; D may correspond to TRBD1 or TRBD2 (5 bases each). Judging by the DNA end, TRBJ2-1 fits better; the J call may be wrong. CDR3 length equals 14 residues. The V gene's germline CDR1 is SGHDT and CDR2 YYEEEE.

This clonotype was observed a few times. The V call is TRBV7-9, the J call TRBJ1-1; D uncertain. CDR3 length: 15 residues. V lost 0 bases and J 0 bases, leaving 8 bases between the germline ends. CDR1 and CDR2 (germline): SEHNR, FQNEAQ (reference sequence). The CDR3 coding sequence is TGTGCCAGCAGCTTAGCGGTGGGTGTGAACACTGAAGCTTTCTTT. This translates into CASSLAVGVNTEAFF.